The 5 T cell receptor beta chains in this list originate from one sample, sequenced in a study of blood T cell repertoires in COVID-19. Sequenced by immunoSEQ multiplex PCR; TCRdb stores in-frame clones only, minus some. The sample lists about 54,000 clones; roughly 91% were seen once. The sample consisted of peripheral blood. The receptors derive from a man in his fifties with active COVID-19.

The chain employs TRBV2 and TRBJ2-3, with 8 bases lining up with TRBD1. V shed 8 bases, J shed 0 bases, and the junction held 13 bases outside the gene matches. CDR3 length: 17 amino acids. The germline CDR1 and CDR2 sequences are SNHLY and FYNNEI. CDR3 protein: CASVRAGGLYSTDTQYF. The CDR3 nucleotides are TGTGCCAGCGTTAGGGCAGGGGGCCTGTACAGCACAGATACGCAGTATTTT.

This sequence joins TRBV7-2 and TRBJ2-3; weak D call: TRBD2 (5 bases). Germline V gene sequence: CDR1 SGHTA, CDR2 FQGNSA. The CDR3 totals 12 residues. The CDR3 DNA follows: TGTGCAACGCAGCGGTCTCGGGATACGCAGTATTTT. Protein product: CATQRSRDTQYF.

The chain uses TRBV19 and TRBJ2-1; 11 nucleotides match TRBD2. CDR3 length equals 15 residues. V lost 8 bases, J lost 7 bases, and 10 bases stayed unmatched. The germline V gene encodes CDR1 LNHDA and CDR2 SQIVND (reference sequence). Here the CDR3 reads CASLGWGLADNEQFF. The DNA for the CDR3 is TGTGCCAGTCTGGGATGGGGACTAGCGGATAATGAGCAGTTCTTC.

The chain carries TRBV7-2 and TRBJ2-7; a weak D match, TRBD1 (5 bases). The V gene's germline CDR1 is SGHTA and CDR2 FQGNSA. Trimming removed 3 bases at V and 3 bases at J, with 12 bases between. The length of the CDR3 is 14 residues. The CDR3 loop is CASSFSRQSYEQYF. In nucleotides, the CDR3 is TGTGCCAGCAGCTTTAGTAGACAGAGCTACGAGCAGTACTTC.

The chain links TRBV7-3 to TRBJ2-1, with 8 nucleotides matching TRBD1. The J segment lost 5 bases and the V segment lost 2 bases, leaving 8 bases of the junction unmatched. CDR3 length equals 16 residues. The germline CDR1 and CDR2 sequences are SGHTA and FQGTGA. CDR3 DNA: TGTGCCAGCAGCTTACGTACCGGACAGGGTAACAATGAGCAGTTCTTC. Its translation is CASSLRTGQGNNEQFF.